This TCR beta chain is drawn from a study of CD8+CD57+ T cells in acquired aplastic anemia. Across the whole study: Sorting CD4+ and CD8+ cells gave DNA averaging around 3 ug. Healthy donor CD4+ cell samples had a mean of around 10 million reads.

Germline lookup yields CDR1 SGHTA and CDR2 FQGNSA. Counting both end residues, the CDR3 totals 13 amino acids. Study-wide points: The number of CD8+ CDR3 sequences shared by patients and controls was 25 to 35. The CD8+ Simpson's diversity of patients and controls was not significantly different.

It was genomic DNA that served as the template for profiling TCR beta VDJ and CDR3. A single record per CDR3 protein comes from TCRdb applying MiXCR to the reads. The top ten clones hold approximately 4% of a sample with roughly 420,000 distinct CDR3 sequences, about 70% of them seen once. As regards this clonotype: The target antigen is unknown. Without the conserved terminal phenylalanine or tryptophan, this CDR3 likely stems from a read error. The DNA is left out, because the CDR3 cannot be placed on it with certainty; the CDR3 is given as TCRdb lists it.

This rearrangement joins TRBV7-2 to TRBJ2-1; the table's D call, TRBD1, was not checked against the DNA. Sequencing was performed on sorted CD4+, CD8+, or CD8+CD57+ T cells (not recorded which) from PBMCs. The TCR sequence derives from a human donor in good health, serving as a control. The CDR3 protein is CASSFQQGGYDLY.